This TCR beta chain came from a study of early T cells in non-severe SARS-CoV-2 infection. Unique molecular identifier tags were affixed to discrete cDNA molecules. TCRdb analysed the 5' RACE reads with MiXCR anew, one entry per CDR3 protein. The sample gives roughly 81,000 distinct CDR3 sequences, around 6% of which show up once; under 10% is in the top ten. Trimming shortened V by 0 bases and J by 4 bases, and 10 bases separated the two germline ends. Germline CDR1 SGDLS, CDR2 YYNGEE. The CDR3 is 15 residues long. This clonotype appeared many times. J is TRBJ2-2 and V is TRBV9; no reliable D call. The source of this sequence is an adult who was a healthcare worker with PCR-confirmed SARS-CoV-2 infection or an uninfected control (not recorded which). Specimen: whole blood. CDR3 coding DNA: TGTGCCAGCAGCGTAGGCCCCGCCTTCACCGGGGAGCTGTTTTTT. It encodes CASSVGPAFTGELFF.